This T cell receptor beta chain was recovered during a study of shared clonotypes between healthy human individuals. Germline values: CDR1 SGHNT, CDR2 YENEEA. V gave up 4 bases and J gave up 3 bases, with 18 bases separating them. CDR3 length equals 16 residues. Using immunoSEQ multiplex PCR, the repertoire was profiled, and TCRdb retains in-frame clones only, with some absent. The sample records about half a million clones, 79% being singletons. This clonotype originated in a middle-aged woman in good health. Some clones in this sample may be carry-over from other donors' samples. The sample taken for sequencing was PBMCs. The chain employs TRBV11-3 and TRBJ1-1; D gene ambiguous. The CDR3 region has the DNA TGTGCCAGCAGCTCCCCTGAGTGGATTCGGGACACTGAAGCTTTCTTT. It yields the protein CASSSPEWIRDTEAFF. The whole variable domain, filled in from reference TRBV11-3 and TRBJ1-1, reads EAGVVQSPRYKIIEKKQPVAFWCNPISGHNTLYWYLQNLGQGPELLIRYENEEAVDDSQLPKDRFSAERLKGVDSTLKIQPAELGDSAVYLCASSSPEWIRDTEAFFGQGTRLTVV.